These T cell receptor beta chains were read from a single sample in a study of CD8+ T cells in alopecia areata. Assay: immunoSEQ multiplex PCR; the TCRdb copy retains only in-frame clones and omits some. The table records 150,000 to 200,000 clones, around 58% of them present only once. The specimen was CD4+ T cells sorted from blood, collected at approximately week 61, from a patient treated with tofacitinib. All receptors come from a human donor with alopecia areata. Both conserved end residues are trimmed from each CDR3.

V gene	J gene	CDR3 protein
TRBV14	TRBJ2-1	ASSLLASSYNEQF
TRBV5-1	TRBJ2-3	ASSIAGGTTDTQY
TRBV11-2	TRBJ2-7	ASSLGTLTYEQY
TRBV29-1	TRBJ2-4	SVGHVDIQY
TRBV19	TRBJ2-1	ASSPAVTGSNEQF
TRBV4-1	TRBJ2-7	ASSQDGTVVLSYEQY
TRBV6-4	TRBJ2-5	ASSDSRLEETQY
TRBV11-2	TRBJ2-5	ASSSTGQETQY
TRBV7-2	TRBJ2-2	ASSLVSSGVTGELF
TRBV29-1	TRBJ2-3	SVANRVTDTQY
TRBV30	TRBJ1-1	ACGQDMNTEAF
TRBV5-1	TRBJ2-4	ASSLDRSVAKNIQY
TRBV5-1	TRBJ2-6	ASSWTGSSGANVLT
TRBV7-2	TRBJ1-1	ASSFILNTEAF
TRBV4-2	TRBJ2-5	ASSQYSPGGPETQY
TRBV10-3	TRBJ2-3	AIGVTAGGPDTQY
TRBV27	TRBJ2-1	ASSLSLAGGFNEQF
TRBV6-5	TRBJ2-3	ATRLGLNTDTQY
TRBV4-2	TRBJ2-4	ASSQERGLSH
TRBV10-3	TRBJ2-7	ATSIRGREEQY
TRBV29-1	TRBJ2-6	SVEDYWAAGANVLT
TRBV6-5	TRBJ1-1	ASRKDGNTEAF
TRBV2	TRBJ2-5	ASSYQETQY
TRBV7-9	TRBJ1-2	ASSLLAAGGGYT
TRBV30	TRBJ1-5	AWSPRRAGYGNQPQH
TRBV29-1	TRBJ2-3	SVEPGRSTDTQY
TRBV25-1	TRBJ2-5	ASSEPWKEETQY
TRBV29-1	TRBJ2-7	SVDQGTYEQY
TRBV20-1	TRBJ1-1	SARQTAEAF
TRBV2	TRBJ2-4	ASSESRSLAKNIQY
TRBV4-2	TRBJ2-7	ASSKDRGSYEQY
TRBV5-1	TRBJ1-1	ASRQDTEAF
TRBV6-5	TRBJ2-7	ASSYSGGAVEQY
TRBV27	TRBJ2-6	ASRPQTLEVRPGANVLT
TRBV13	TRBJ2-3	ATRGEQLADTQY
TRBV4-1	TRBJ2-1	ASSQEGGQTYNEQF
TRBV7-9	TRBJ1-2	ASSYTAGDYGYT
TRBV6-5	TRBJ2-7	ASRPEGALLEQY
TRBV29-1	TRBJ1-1	SVEDRVGANTEAF
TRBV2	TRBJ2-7	ACTRLAGAYEQY
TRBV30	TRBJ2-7	AWGWTSGGPESKD
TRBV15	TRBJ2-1	ATSRDRQGVFEVNEQF
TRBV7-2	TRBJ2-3	ASSPLAGGLSTQY
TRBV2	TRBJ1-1	ASSAGGSGSEAF
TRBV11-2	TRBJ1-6	ASSLGSANSPLH
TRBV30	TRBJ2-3	ALGLGVDTQY
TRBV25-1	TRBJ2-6	ASSQSGANVLT
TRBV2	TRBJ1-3	ASSERGNTIY
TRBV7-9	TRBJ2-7	ASSLGPLEQY
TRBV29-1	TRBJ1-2	SAARGPASGYT
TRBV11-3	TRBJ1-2	AIDPGDYGYT
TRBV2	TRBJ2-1	ASSPQRLPLGGEQF